One sample yielded the 17 T cell receptor beta chains listed below, sequenced in a study of shared clonotypes between healthy human individuals. Using immunoSEQ multiplex PCR, the repertoire was profiled, and TCRdb retains in-frame clones only, with some absent. This table holds 1,400,000 or so clones, about 98.5% found once. Sequenced sample: naive CD4+ T cells sorted from blood. Subset: CD45RA+ positively selected. Source of these receptors: a man younger than 40 in good health.

The chain is built from TRBV6-5 and TRBJ2-7; D is unclear. Germline assignment: CDR1 MNHEY and CDR2 SVGAGI. The CDR3 runs to 16 residues. The V end was cut by 0 bases, the J end by 3 bases, with 15 bases between. Written as DNA, the CDR3 is TGTGCCAGCAGTTACTCGTCTTATCCGGAGCGCTACGAGCAGTACTTC. The encoded protein is CASSYSSYPERYEQYF.

The V call is TRBV11-2, the J call TRBJ2-5; 8 bases are a match to TRBD2. The CDR3 extends over 14 amino acids. From germline, CDR1 is SGHAT and CDR2 FQNNGV. Trimming at V came to 4 bases and at J to 5 bases, leaving 6 bases not matched to a gene. The CDR3 sequence: CASSSGTRVETQYF. CDR3 sequence (DNA): TGTGCCAGCAGCTCCGGGACTAGAGTCGAGACCCAGTACTTC.

The V and J genes are TRBV9 and TRBJ2-1; 7 bases match TRBD2. CDR1 is SGDLS, CDR2 YYNGEE, per germline. With V trimmed by 4 bases and J by 3 bases, 22 bases remained unmatched. The CDR3 covers 20 residues. This CDR3 is CASSPKPLAEPSSVYNEQFF. CDR3 in DNA: TGTGCCAGCAGCCCAAAGCCTCTAGCGGAACCCTCCTCGGTCTACAATGAGCAGTTCTTC.

The rearrangement joins TRBV29-1 to TRBJ2-1; TRBD2 agrees at 11 bases. V trimming: 4 bases; J trimming: 4 bases; junction bases outside the gene matches: 3. The CDR3 covers 14 residues. Germline CDR1 reads SQVTM; CDR2 reads ANQGSEA. The CDR3 here is CSVGGTSGYNEQFF. CDR3 in DNA: TGCAGCGTTGGTGGGACTAGCGGTTACAATGAGCAGTTCTTC.

This clone was observed a single time. The genes are TRBV10-3 and TRBJ2-3, with a weak D call TRBD1 (6 bases). CDR3 length: 15 residues. Germline V gene data show CDR1 as ENHRY and CDR2 as SYGVKD. V was pared by 1 base and J by 6 bases, with 14 bases between. CDR3 amino acids: CAISEFQTGSDTQYF. CDR3 in DNA: TGTGCCATCAGTGAGTTCCAGACAGGATCGGATACGCAGTATTTT.

The chain combines TRBV10-3 with TRBJ1-1; no clear D. Germline V gives CDR1 ENHRY, CDR2 SYGVKD. Deletions cut 2 bases from V and 4 bases from J, with 11 bases between. The CDR3 length is 14 residues. The CDR3 sequence is CAISETWDATEAFF. The CDR3 DNA reads TGTGCCATCAGTGAGACCTGGGATGCCACTGAAGCTTTCTTT.

This chain links TRBV28 with TRBJ1-5; D gene unclear. Trimming removed 5 bases at V and 2 bases at J, with 16 bases between. This CDR3 comprises 16 residues. CDR1 and CDR2 from the germline V gene are MDHEN and SYDVKM. Here the CDR3 DNA reads TGTGCCAGCAGTCTACCAGGCGGGCTGGGCAATCAGCCCCAGCATTTT. This codes for CASSLPGGLGNQPQHF. The full variable domain, in which reference TRBV28 and TRBJ1-5 provide the parts outside the CDR3, is DVKVTQSSRYLVKRTGEKVFLECVQDMDHENMFWYRQDPGLGLRLIYFSYDVKMKEKGDIPEGYSVSREKKERFSLILESASTNQTSMYLCASSLPGGLGNQPQHFGDGTRLSIL.

This chain links TRBV4-1 with TRBJ2-7, with 9 bases identical to TRBD1. Looked up from germline, CDR1 is MGHRA and CDR2 is YSYEKL. This CDR3 has 15 amino acids. V lost 3 bases, J lost 2 bases, and 5 bases stayed unmatched. CDR3 bases: TGCGCCAGCAGCCAGAGGGACAGGGTAACCTACGAGCAGTACTTC. Amino acids: CASSQRDRVTYEQYF.

V and J are TRBV19 and TRBJ2-7, with D possibly being TRBD1 (5 bases). CDR1 and CDR2 (germline): LNHDA, SQIVND (reference sequence). Trimming stripped 1 base from V and 4 bases from J, with 11 bases between. CDR3 length: 14 residues. In DNA, the CDR3 is TGTGCCAGTAGTATAGGTTCCAGGGTTTACGAGCAGTACTTC. Residues: CASSIGSRVYEQYF.

In regard to this clone: Other DNA sequences in the sample encode the same CDR3. V gene TRBV15 combines with J gene TRBJ1-5; a possible D gene is TRBD1 (6 bases). Germline V gene lookup returns CDR1 LNHNV and CDR2 YYDKDF (reference sequence). This CDR3 comprises 15 residues. V lost 1 base to trimming and J lost 2 bases, with 9 bases between them. The CDR3, as DNA: TGTGCCACCAGCAGAGGGGGGGCGGGCAATCAGCCCCAGCATTTT. Amino acid sequence: CATSRGGAGNQPQHF.

Remarks on this clone: This specimen includes other DNA sequences encoding the same CDR3. The rearrangement uses TRBV5-1 and TRBJ1-1; D remains unclear. Trimming shortened V by 0 bases and J by 0 bases, and 6 bases separated the two germline ends. CDR1 and CDR2 from the germline V gene are SGHRS and YFSETQ. The CDR3 is 14 amino acids. The CDR3, as DNA: TGCGCCAGCAGCTTGGGCACCCTGAACACTGAAGCTTTCTTT. Protein sequence: CASSLGTLNTEAFF.

The chain uses TRBV4-3 and TRBJ2-1; the match to TRBD2 covers 9 bases. This CDR3 is 16 amino acids long. Germline CDR1 reads LGHNA; CDR2 reads YSLEER. The trim removed 3 bases at V and 0 bases at J, leaving 3 bases unmatched. The CDR3 here is CASSQGSGSSYNEQFF. The CDR3 region has the DNA TGCGCCAGCAGCCAGGGTAGCGGGAGCTCCTACAATGAGCAGTTCTTC.

The chain links TRBV5-1 to TRBJ2-2, with TRBD2 identical over 11 bases. Germline V gene data show CDR1 as SGHRS and CDR2 as YFSETQ. CDR3 length: 15 residues. V lost 0 bases and J lost 6; bases outside the gene matches: 1. Written as DNA, the CDR3 is TGCGCCAGCAGCTTGGAACTAGCGGGAGCCGGGGAGCTGTTTTTT. This encodes CASSLELAGAGELFF.

This clone occurred once. V usage is TRBV5-1 and J usage is TRBJ2-2; 12 nucleotides line up with TRBD2. The germline gives CDR1 SGHRS, CDR2 YFSETQ. The V segment lost 4 bases and the J segment 6 bases; nucleotides outside the gene matches: 4. The CDR3 has 15 amino acids. The CDR3: CASSPLAGGAGELFF. CDR3 in DNA: TGCGCCAGCAGCCCCCTAGCGGGAGGGGCCGGGGAGCTGTTTTTT. The whole variable domain, remainder taken from reference TRBV5-1 and TRBJ2-2, is KAGVTQTPRYLIKTRGQQVTLSCSPISGHRSVSWYQQTPGQGLQFLFEYFSETQRNKGNFPGRFSGRQFSNSRSEMNVSTLELGDSALYLCASSPLAGGAGELFFGEGSRLTVL.

In this sample, this clone turned up once. CDR3 loop: CASSFRAGSYEQYF. The CDR3 DNA reads as TGCGCCAGCAGCTTTAGGGCTGGGAGCTACGAGCAGTACTTC. The gene calls are TRBV5-1 and TRBJ2-7; a weak D match, TRBD2 (5 bases). V was cut by 2 bases and J by 3 bases, with 12 bases left in between. CDR3 size: 14 residues. Looked up from germline, CDR1 is SGHRS and CDR2 is YFSETQ.

The chain is built from TRBV5-1 and TRBJ1-1; no clear D gene. This CDR3 spans 12 amino acids. Trimming took off 4 bases at V and 5 bases at J, with 9 bases between the two ends. CDR1 is SGHRS, CDR2 YFSETQ, per germline. CDR3 loop: CASSELGTEAFF. CDR3 coding DNA: TGCGCCAGCAGCGAACTGGGTACTGAAGCTTTCTTT.

The chain is built from TRBV5-1 and TRBJ2-7; D gene unclear. The CDR3 runs to 17 residues. Trimming removed 2 bases at V and 2 bases at J, with 20 bases between. Germline CDR1 is SGHRS and CDR2 is YFSETQ. CDR3 amino acids: CASSFFQGNTATYEQYF. The CDR3 DNA reads TGCGCCAGCAGCTTTTTTCAAGGGAATACTGCAACCTACGAGCAGTACTTC.